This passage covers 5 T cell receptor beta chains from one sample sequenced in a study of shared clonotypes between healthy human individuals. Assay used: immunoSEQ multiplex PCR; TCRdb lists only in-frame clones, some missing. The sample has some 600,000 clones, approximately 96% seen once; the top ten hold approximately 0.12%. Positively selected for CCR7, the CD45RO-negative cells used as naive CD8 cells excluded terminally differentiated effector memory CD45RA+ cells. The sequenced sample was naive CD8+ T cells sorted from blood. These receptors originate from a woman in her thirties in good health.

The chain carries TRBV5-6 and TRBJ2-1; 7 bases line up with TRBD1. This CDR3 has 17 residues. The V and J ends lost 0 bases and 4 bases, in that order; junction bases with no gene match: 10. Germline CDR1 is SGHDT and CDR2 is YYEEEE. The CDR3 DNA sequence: TGTGCCAGCAGCTTGGGGCGAGGGGACAGACGATACAATGAGCAGTTCTTC. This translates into CASSLGRGDRRYNEQFF.

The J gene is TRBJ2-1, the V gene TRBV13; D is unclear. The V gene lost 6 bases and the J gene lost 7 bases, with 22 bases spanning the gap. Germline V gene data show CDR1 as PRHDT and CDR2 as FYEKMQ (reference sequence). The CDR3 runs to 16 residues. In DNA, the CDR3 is TGTGCCAGCAGAAACCAGCCCGGTGGCCCGGAGAATGAGCAGTTCTTC. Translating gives CASRNQPGGPENEQFF.

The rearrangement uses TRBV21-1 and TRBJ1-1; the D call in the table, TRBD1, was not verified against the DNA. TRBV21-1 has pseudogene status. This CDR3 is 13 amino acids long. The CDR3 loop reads CASTETGGTEAFF. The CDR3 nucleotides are TGTGCCAGCACCGAGACAGGGGGCACTGAAGCTTTCTTT.

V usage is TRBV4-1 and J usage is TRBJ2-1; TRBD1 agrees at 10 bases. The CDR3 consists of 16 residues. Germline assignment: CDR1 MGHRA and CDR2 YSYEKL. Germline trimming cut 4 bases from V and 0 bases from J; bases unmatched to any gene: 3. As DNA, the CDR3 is TGCGCCAGCAGCCCGACAGGGGGCTTCTCCTACAATGAGCAGTTCTTC. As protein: CASSPTGGFSYNEQFF.

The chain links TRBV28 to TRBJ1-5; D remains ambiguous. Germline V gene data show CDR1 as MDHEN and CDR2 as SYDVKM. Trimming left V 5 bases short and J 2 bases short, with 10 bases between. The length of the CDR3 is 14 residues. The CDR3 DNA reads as TGTGCCAGCAGTCCATTTATCGGCAATCAGCCCCAGCATTTT. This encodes CASSPFIGNQPQHF.